This TCR beta chain came from a study of T-cell reconstitution after alpha-beta-depleted transplantation in children. Preparing the TCRbeta library involved the use of unique molecular identifiers. TCRdb re-called the PCR reads through MiXCR, storing one row per CDR3 protein. Among under 150,000 distinct CDR3 sequences, about a tenth were seen once, and the ten largest hold about 25%. The CDR3 has 14 amino acids. Germline V lookup: CDR1 SQVTM, CDR2 ANQGSEA. Trimming removed 4 bases at V and 0 bases at J, with 10 bases between. The chain carries TRBV29-1 and TRBJ2-1; D is ambiguous. Source: PBMCs, mostly from graft donor cells, taken 180 days after TCRalphabeta/CD19-depleted stem cell transplant. The source of this sequence is a girl under three years old who had a stem cell transplant for combined immunodeficiency, so the T cells may come from the graft donor. The CDR3 sequence: CSVGSRYSYNEQFF. CDR3 DNA sequence: TGCAGCGTTGGGTCCCGTTACTCCTACAATGAGCAGTTCTTC.